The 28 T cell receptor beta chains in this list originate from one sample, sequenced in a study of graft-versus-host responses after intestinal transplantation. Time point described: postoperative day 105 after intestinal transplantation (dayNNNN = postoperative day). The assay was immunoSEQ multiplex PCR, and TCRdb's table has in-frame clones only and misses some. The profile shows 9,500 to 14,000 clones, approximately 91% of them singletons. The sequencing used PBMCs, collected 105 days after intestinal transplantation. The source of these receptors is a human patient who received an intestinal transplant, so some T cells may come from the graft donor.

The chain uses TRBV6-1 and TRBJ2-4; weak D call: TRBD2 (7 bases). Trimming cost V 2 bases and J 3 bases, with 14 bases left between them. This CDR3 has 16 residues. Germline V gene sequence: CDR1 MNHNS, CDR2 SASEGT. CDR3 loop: CASSEHEGGGKNIQYF. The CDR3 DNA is TGTGCCAGCAGTGAACACGAGGGAGGGGGCAAAAACATTCAGTACTTC.

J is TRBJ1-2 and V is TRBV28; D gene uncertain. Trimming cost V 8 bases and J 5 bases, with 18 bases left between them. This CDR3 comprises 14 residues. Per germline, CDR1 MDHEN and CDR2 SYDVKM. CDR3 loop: CASGSRRYRYGYTF. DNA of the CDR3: TGTGCCAGCGGTAGCAGGCGTTATCGATATGGCTACACCTTC.

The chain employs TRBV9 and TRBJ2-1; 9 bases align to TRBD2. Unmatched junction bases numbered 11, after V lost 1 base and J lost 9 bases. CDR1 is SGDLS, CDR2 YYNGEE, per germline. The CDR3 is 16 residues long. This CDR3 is CASSVQASGTGGEQFF. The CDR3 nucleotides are TGTGCCAGCAGCGTACAGGCTAGCGGGACTGGCGGTGAGCAGTTCTTC.

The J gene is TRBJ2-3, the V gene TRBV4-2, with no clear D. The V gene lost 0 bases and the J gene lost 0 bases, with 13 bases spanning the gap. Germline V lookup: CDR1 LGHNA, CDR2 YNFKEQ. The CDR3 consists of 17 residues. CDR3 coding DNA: TGTGCCAGCAGCCAAGATCCGGGCGGCCTTAGCACAGATACGCAGTATTTT. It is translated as CASSQDPGGLSTDTQYF.

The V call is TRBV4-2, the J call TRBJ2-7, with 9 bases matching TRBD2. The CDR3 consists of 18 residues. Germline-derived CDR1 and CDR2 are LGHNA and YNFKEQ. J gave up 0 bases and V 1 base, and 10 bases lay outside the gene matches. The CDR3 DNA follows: TGTGCCAGCAGCCAAGTCGATAGCGGGAGAGGAGGCTCCTACGAGCAGTACTTC. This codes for CASSQVDSGRGGSYEQYF.

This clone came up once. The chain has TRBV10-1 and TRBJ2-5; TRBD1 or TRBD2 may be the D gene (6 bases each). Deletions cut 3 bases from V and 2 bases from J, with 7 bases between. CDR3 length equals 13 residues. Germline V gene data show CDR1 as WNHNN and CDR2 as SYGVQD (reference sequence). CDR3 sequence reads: CASSEGGQETQYF. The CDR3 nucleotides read TGCGCCAGCAGTGAAGGGGGGCAAGAGACCCAGTACTTC.

CDR3 sequence (DNA): TGCGCCAGCAGCCAAGGAGATGGATGGGGATCCGAAAACATTCAGTACTTC. Its protein product is CASSQGDGWGSENIQYF. V and J are TRBV4-1 and TRBJ2-4; no clear D. Germline V CDR1 and CDR2: MGHRA, YSYEKL. V dropped 1 base and J dropped 5 bases, with 18 bases sitting between them. The CDR3 spans 17 residues.

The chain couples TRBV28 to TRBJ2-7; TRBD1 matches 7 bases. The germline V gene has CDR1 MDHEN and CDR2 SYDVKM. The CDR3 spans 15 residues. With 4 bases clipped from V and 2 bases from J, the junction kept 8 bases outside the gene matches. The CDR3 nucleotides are TGTGCCAGCAGTTCCCCGGGACAGCTACCCTACGAGCAGTACTTC. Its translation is CASSSPGQLPYEQYF.

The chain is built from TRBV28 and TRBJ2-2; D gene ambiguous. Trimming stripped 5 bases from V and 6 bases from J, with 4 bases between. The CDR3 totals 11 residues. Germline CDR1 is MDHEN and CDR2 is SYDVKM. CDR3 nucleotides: TGTGCCAGCAGTATCCCCGGGGAGCTGTTTTTT. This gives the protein CASSIPGELFF.

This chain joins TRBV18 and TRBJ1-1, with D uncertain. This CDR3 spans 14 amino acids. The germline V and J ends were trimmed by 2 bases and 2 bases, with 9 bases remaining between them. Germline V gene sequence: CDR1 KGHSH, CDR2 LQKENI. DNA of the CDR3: TGTGCCAGCTCACCATCGTCAGAAAACACTGAAGCTTTCTTT. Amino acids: CASSPSSENTEAFF. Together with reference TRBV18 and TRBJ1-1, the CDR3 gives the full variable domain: NAGVMQNPRHLVRRRGQEARLRCSPMKGHSHVYWYRQLPEEGLKFMVYLQKENIIDESGMPKERFSAEFPKEGPSILRIQQVVRGDSAAYFCASSPSSENTEAFFGQGTRLTVV.

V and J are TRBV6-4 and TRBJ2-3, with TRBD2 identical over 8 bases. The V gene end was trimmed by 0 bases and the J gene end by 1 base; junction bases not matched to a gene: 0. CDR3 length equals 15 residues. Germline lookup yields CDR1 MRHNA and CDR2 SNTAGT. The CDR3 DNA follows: TGTGCCAGCAGTGACTCGCGGGGGGGCACAGATACGCAGTATTTT. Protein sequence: CASSDSRGGTDTQYF.

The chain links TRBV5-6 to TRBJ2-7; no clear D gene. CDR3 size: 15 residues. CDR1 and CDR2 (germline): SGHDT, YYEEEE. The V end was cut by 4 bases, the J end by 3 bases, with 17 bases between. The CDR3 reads CASSAISRWSYEQYF. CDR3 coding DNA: TGTGCCAGCAGCGCGATTTCGCGGTGGAGCTACGAGCAGTACTTC.

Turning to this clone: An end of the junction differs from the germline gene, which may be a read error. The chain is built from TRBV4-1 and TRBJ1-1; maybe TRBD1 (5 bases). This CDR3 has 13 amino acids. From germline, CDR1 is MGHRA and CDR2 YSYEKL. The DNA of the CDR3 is TGCGCCAGCAGCAAACCGGACAACACTAAAGCTTTCTTT. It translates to CASSKPDNTKAFF.

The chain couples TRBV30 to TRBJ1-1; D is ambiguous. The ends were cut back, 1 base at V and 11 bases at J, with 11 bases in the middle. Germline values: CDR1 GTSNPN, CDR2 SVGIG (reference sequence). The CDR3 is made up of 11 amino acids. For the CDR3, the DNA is TGTGCCTGGAGTGCGGGGTTGGGGGCTTTCTTT. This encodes CAWSAGLGAFF.

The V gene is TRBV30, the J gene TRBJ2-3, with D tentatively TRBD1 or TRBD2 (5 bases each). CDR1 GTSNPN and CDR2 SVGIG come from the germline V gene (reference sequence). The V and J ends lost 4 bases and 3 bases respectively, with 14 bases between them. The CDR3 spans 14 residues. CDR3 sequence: CAWTDGTETDTQYF. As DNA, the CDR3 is TGTGCCTGGACCGACGGGACGGAGACAGATACGCAGTATTTT.

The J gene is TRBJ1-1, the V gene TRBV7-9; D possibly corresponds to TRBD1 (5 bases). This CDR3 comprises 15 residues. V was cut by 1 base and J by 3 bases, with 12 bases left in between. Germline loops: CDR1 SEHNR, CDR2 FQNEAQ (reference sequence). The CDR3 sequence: CASSLDQGWYTEAFF. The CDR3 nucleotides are TGTGCCAGCAGCTTAGACCAGGGATGGTACACTGAAGCTTTCTTT.

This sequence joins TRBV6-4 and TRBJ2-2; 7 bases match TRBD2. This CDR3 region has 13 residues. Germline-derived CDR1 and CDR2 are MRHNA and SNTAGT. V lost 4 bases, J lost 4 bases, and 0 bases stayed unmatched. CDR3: CASSGTSTGELFF. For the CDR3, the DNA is TGTGCCAGCAGTGGGACTAGCACCGGGGAGCTGTTTTTT.

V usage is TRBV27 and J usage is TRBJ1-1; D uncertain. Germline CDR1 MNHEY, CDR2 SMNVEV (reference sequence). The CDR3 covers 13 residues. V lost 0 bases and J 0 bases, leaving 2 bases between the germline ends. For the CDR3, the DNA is TGTGCCAGCAGTTTATCGCTGAACACTGAAGCTTTCTTT. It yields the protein CASSLSLNTEAFF.

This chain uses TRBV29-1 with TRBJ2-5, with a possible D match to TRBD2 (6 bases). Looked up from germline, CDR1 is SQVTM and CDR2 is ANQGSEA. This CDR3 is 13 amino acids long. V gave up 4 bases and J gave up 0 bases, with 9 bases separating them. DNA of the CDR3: TGCAGCGTTGCCGGGGAGGACCAAGAGACCCAGTACTTC. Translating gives CSVAGEDQETQYF.

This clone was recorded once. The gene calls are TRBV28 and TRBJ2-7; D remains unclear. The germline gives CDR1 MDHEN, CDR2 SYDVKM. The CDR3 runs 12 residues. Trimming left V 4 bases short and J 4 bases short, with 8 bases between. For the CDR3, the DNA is TGTGCCAGCAGTTCCCCTACTTACGAGCAGTACTTC. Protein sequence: CASSSPTYEQYF.

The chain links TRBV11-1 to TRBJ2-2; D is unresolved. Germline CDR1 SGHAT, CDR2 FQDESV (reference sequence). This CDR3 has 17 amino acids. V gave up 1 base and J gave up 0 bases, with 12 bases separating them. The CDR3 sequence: CASSLGLRSANTGELFF. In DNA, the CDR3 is TGTGCCAGCAGCTTAGGGTTGCGGAGCGCGAACACCGGGGAGCTGTTTTTT.

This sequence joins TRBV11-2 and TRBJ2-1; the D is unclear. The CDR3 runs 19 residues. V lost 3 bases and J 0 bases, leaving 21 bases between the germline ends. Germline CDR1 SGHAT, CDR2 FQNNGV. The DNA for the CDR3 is TGTGCCAGCAGCTTCGACCACCCGCAGAGTCCTCCCTCCTACAATGAGCAGTTCTTC. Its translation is CASSFDHPQSPPSYNEQFF.

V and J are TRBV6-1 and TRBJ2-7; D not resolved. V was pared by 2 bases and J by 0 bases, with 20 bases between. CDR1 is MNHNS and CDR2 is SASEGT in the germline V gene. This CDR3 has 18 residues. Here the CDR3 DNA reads TGTGCCAGCAGTGAACGGTCCTGGGGTAGCCCAAGCTCCTACGAGCAGTACTTC. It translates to CASSERSWGSPSSYEQYF.

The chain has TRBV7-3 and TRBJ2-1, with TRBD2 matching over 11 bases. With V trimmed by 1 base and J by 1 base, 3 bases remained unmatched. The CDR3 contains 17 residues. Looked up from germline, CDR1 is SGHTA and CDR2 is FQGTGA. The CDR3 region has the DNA TGTGCCAGCAGCTTAAAACTAGCGGGGGAGTCCTACAATGAGCAGTTCTTC. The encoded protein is CASSLKLAGESYNEQFF.

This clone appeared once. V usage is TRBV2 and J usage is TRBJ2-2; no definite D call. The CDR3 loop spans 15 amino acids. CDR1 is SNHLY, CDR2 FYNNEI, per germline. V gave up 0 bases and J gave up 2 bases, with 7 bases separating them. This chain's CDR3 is CASSEARPNTGELFF. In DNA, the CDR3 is TGTGCCAGCAGTGAAGCGCGACCAAACACCGGGGAGCTGTTTTTT.

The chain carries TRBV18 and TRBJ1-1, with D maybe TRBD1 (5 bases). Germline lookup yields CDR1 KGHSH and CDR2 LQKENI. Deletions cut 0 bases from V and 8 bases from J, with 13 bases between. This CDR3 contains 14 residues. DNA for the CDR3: TGTGCCAGCTCACCACCATACCGGGACCCAGAAGCTTTCTTT. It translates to CASSPPYRDPEAFF.

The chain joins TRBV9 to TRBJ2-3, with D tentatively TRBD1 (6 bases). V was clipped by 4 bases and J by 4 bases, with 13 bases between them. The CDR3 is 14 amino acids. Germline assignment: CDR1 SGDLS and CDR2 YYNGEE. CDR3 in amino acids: CASSIQGWADTQYF. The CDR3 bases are TGTGCCAGCAGCATACAGGGTTGGGCAGATACGCAGTATTTT.

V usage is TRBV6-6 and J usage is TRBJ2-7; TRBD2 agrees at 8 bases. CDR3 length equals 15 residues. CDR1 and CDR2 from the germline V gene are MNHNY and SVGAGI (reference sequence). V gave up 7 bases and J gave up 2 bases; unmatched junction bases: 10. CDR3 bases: TGTGCCAGCACCCCGCGGCGGGGGGAAACCTACGAGCAGTACTTC. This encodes CASTPRRGETYEQYF.